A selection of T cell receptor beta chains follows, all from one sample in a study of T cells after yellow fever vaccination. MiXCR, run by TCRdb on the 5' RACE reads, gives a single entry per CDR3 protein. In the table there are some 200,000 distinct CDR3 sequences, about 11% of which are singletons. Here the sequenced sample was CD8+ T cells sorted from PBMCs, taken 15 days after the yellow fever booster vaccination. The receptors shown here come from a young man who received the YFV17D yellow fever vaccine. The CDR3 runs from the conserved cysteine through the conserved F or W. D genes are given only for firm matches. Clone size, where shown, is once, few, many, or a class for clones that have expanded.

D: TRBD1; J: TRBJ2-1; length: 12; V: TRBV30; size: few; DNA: TGTGCCTGGAATTTACAGGGGGACGAGCAGTTCTTC; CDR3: CAWNLQGDEQFF
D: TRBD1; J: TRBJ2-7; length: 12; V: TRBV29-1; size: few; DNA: TGCAGCGTTGCAGGGGGCTGGAACGAGCAGTACTTC; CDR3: CSVAGGWNEQYF
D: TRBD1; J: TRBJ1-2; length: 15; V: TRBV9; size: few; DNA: TGTGCCAGCAGCGAGGGGACAGGGGGGGGCTATGGCTACACCTTC; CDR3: CASSEGTGGGYGYTF
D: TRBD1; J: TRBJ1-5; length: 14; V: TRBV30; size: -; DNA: TGTGCCTGGGGAGGGACAGGGGTTGAGCAGCCCCAGCATTTT; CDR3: CAWGGTGVEQPQHF
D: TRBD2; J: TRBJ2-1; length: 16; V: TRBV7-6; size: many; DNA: TGTGCCAGCAGCTTATATCCGGGACTAGCCGACAATGAGCAGTTCTTC; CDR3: CASSLYPGLADNEQFF
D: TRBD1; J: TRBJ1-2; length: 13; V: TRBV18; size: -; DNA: TGTGCCAGCTCACCGGGACAGGGACGGGGCTACACCTTC; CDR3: CASSPGQGRGYTF
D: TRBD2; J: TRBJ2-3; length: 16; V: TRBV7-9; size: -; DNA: TGTGCCAGCAGCCTAATAGCGGGGGGACTCACAGATACGCAGTATTTT; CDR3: CASSLIAGGLTDTQYF
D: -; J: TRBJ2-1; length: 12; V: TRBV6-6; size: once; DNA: TGTGCCAGCAATAGCGTTTACAATGAGCAGTTCTTC; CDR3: CASNSVYNEQFF
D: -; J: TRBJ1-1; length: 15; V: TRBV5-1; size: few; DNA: TGCGCCAGCAGCTTGCGGGGGGCCCTGAACACTGAAGCTTTCTTT; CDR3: CASSLRGALNTEAFF
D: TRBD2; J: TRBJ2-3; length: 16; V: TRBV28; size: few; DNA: TGTGCCAGCAACCCGACTAGCGGGGGGTACCCAGATACGCAGTATTTT; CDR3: CASNPTSGGYPDTQYF
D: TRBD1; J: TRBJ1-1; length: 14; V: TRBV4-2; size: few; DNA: TGTGCCAGCAGCCAAGGGACAGGGCCCACTGAAGCTTTCTTT; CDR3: CASSQGTGPTEAFF
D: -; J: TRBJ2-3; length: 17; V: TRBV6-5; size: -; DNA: TGTGCCAGCAGTTACTTATGGGCAGGGACTAGCACAGATACGCAGTATTTT; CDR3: CASSYLWAGTSTDTQYF
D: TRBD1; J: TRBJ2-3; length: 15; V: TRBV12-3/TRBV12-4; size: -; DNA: TGTGCCAGCAGTAGAACAGGGGGACGCACAGATACGCAGTATTTT; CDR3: CASSRTGGRTDTQYF
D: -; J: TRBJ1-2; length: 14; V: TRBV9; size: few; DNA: TGTGCCAGCAGTATGGAGGGGGACGACTATGGCTACACCTTC; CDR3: CASSMEGDDYGYTF
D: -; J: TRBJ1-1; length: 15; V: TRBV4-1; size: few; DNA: TGCGCCAGCGCCCCTGTGAAGGGGTTGAACACTGAAGCTTTCTTT; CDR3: CASAPVKGLNTEAFF
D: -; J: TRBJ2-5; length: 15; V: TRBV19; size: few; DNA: TGTGCCAGTAGTACCGGGACGCCGTGGGGGGAGACCCAGTACTTC; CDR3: CASSTGTPWGETQYF
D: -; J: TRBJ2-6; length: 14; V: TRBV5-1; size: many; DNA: TGCGCCAGCAGCTGGTACAGCGGGGCCAACGTCCTGACTTTC; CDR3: CASSWYSGANVLTF
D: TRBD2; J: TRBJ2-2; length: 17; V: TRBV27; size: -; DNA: TGTGCCAGCAGTCCCCTGGGTCCTAGCGGGGTCACCGGGGAGCTGTTTTTT; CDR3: CASSPLGPSGVTGELFF
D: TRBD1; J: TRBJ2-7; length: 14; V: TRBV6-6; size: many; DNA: TGTGCCAGCAACCGGCTGGACAGGGCAGGCGAGCAGTACTTC; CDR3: CASNRLDRAGEQYF
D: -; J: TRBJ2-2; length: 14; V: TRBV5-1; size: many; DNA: TGCGCCAGCAATGGCGGGTGGAACACCGGGGAGCTGTTTTTT; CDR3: CASNGGWNTGELFF
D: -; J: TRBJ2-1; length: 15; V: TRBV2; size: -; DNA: TGTGCCACCCGGGGGGCCCCGAGCTCCTACAATGAGCAGTTCTTC; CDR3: CATRGAPSSYNEQFF
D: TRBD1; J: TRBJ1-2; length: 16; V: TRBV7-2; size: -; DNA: TGTGCCAGCAGCTCGACAGGGGGCTCAGCTAACTATGGCTACACCTTC; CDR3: CASSSTGGSANYGYTF
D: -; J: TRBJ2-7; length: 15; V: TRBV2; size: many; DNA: TGTGCCACCGCGGGTCCTCGGCATGGTTCCTACGAGCAGTACTTC; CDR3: CATAGPRHGSYEQYF
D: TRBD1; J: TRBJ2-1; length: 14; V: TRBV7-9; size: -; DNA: TGTGCCAGCAGCCCTAAGAGGACAGGGGGTGAGCAGTTCTTC; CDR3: CASSPKRTGGEQFF
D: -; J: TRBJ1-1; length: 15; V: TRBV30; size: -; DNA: TGTGCCTGGAGCCCTAACGACATCCTGAACACTGAAGCTTTCTTT; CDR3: CAWSPNDILNTEAFF
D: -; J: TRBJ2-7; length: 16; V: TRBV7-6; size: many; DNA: TGTGCCAGCAGCCCATCGACCATGGTTACATCCGACGAGCAGTACTTC; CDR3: CASSPSTMVTSDEQYF
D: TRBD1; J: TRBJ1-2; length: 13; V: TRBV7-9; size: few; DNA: TGTGCCAGCAGCTCGACAGGGGAGGGTGGCTACACCTTC; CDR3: CASSSTGEGGYTF
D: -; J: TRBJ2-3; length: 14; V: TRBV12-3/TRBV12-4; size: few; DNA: TGTGCCAGCATCGGGGGACTTCCGACAGATACGCAGTATTTT; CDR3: CASIGGLPTDTQYF
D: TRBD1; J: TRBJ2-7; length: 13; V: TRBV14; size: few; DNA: TGTGCCAGCAGCCGACAGGGGGTACATGAGCAGTACTTC; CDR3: CASSRQGVHEQYF
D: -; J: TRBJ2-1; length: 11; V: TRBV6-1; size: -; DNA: TGTGCCAGCACCCCGGCGAATGAGCAGTTCTTC; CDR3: CASTPANEQFF
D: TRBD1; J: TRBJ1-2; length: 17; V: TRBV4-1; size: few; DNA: TGCGCCAGCAGCCACCCCTTGGGGAGCGGGACAGACTATGGCTACACCTTC; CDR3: CASSHPLGSGTDYGYTF
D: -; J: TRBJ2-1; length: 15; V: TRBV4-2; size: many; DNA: TGTGCCAGCAGCCAAGAACGTCAGATTTACAATGAGCAGTTCTTC; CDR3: CASSQERQIYNEQFF
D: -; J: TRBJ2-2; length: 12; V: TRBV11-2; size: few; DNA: TGTGCCAGCAGCTTGGTTATCGGGGAGCTGTTTTTT; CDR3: CASSLVIGELFF